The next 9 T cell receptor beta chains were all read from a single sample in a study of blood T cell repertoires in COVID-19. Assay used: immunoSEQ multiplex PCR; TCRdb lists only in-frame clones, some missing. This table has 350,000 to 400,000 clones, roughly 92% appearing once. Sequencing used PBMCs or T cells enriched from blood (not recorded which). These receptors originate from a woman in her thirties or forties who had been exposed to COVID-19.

The CDR3 nucleotides read TGTGCCAGCAGACCTCCAGACAGGGGGCGTTTTGGGACTGAAGCTTTCTTT. The encoded protein is CASRPPDRGRFGTEAFF. The chain carries TRBV6-2 or TRBV6-3 and TRBJ1-1, with TRBD1 matching 10 bases. This CDR3 comprises 17 residues. V gave up 6 bases and J gave up 5 bases; unmatched junction bases: 15. CDR1 and CDR2 from the germline V gene are MNHEY and SVGEGT.

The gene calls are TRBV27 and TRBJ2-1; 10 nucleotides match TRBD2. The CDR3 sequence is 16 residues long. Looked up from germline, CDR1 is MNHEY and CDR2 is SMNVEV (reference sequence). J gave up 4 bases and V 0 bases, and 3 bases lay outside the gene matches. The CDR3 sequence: CASSLSLAGGYNEQFF. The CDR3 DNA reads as TGTGCCAGCAGTTTATCGTTAGCGGGGGGATACAATGAGCAGTTCTTC.

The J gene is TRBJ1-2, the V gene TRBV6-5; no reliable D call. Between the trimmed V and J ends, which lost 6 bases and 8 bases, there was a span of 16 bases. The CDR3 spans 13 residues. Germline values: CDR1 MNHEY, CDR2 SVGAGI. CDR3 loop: CASRSTGEHGYTF. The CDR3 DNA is TGTGCCAGCAGATCGACTGGTGAGCACGGCTACACCTTC.

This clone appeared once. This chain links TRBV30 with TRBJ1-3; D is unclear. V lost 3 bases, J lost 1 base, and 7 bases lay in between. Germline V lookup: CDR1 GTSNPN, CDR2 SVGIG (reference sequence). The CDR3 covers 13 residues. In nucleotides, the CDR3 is TGTGCCTGGAGCCGCGATTCTGGAAACACCATATATTTT. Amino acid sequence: CAWSRDSGNTIYF.

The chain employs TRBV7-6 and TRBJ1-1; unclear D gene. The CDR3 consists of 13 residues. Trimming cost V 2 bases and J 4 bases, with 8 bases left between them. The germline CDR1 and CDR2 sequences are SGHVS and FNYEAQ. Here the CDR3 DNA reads TGTGCCAGCAGCTTAAAAGAGTCCACTGAAGCTTTCTTT. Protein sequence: CASSLKESTEAFF.

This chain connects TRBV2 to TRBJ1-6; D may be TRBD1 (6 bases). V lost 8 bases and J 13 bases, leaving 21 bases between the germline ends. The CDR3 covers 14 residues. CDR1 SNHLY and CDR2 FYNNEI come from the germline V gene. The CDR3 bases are TGTGCCAGCCGCCCGGGGGGCAAAGTAGGGCCCCTCCACTTT. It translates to CASRPGGKVGPLHF.

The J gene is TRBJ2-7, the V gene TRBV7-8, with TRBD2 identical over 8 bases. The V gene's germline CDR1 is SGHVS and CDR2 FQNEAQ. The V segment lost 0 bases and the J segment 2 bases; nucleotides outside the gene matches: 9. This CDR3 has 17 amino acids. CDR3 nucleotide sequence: TGTGCCAGCAGCTTAGCGGGTCGACTAGCGAGTCCCTACGAGCAGTACTTC. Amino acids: CASSLAGRLASPYEQYF.

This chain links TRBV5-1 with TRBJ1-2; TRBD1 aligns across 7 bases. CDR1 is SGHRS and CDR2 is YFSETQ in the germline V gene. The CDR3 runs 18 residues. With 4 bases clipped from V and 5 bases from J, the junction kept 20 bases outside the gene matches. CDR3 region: CASSATGASVIMSYGYTF. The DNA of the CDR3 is TGCGCCAGCAGCGCCACAGGGGCATCAGTGATTATGAGTTATGGCTACACCTTC.

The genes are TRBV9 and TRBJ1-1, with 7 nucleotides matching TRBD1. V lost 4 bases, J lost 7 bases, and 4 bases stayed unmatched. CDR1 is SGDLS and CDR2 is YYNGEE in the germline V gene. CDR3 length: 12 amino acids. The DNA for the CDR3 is TGTGCCAGCAGCTCGTGGGACAGTGAAGCTTTCTTT. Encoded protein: CASSSWDSEAFF.